These 19 T cell receptor beta chains originate from one sample sequenced in a study of T cells in tumors after PD-1 blockade. The data were produced by immunoSEQ multiplex PCR, yet TCRdb's version contains in-frame clones alone and is incomplete. The sample consists of 50,000 or so clones, approximately 75% of them appearing once. Sequences were derived from PBMCs, sampled before anti-PD-1 treatment. These receptors were taken from a human donor with basal cell carcinoma.

The chain uses TRBV2 and TRBJ1-6; TRBD1 might be the D (5 bases). V was shortened by 0 bases and J by 10 bases, with 13 bases between the two germline ends. CDR1 and CDR2 (germline): SNHLY, FYNNEI. CDR3 length: 15 residues. This CDR3 reads CASSEAQQGGSPLHF. The CDR3 DNA follows: TGTGCCAGCAGTGAAGCACAGCAGGGTGGCTCACCCCTCCACTTT.

This clone was seen more than once but under ten times. V is TRBV5-4 and J is TRBJ2-7, with unresolved D. The CDR3 runs 14 residues. Germline CDR1 SGHNT, CDR2 YYREEE (reference sequence). V lost 4 bases and J lost 6, with 17 bases in between. CDR3 sequence: CASSPPHAPGEQYF. DNA of the CDR3: TGTGCCAGCAGCCCTCCGCACGCACCCGGCGAGCAGTACTTC.

This clone was detected only a few times. Other DNA sequences in this specimen translate into the identical CDR3. The chain combines TRBV2 with TRBJ2-5, with unresolved D. The CDR3 is made up of 14 amino acids. V was trimmed by 3 bases and J by 4 bases, leaving 12 bases between them. The germline CDR1 and CDR2 sequences are SNHLY and FYNNEI. As DNA, the CDR3 is TGTGCCAGCAGTGAGTCGACGGGCAGAGAGACCCAGTACTTC. As protein: CASSESTGRETQYF.

The rearrangement links TRBV5-5 to TRBJ2-3, with D unresolved. V lost 1 base and J 0 bases, leaving 9 bases between the germline ends. Per germline, CDR1 SGHKS and CDR2 YYEKEE (reference sequence). The CDR3 contains 15 residues. The CDR3 DNA reads as TGTGCCAGCAGCTTGACTTTTTCTAGCACAGATACGCAGTATTTT. Its translation: CASSLTFSSTDTQYF.

The chain joins TRBV5-8 to TRBJ2-5; 7 bases match TRBD1. This CDR3 contains 14 residues. Germline lookup yields CDR1 SGHTS and CDR2 YDEGEE. Unmatched junction bases numbered 6, after V lost 2 bases and J lost 5 bases. The CDR3 loop reads CASSLLTGLETQYF. DNA of the CDR3: TGTGCCAGCAGCTTATTGACAGGGTTGGAGACCCAGTACTTC.

This sequence joins TRBV6-5 and TRBJ2-2; the D is unclear. V was trimmed by 5 bases and J by 5 bases, leaving 15 bases between them. Germline V gives CDR1 MNHEY, CDR2 SVGAGI. This CDR3 has 15 amino acids. The CDR3 loop is CASSMSQVGTGELFF. Written as DNA, the CDR3 is TGTGCCAGCAGTATGTCCCAGGTGGGAACCGGGGAGCTGTTTTTT.

This clone was seen once. DNA for the CDR3: TGTGCCAGCAGCCGGATAGGGGGAGATGGCTACACCTTC. It codes for CASSRIGGDGYTF. The chain uses TRBV3-1 (or the pseudogene TRBV3-2) and TRBJ1-2, with a weak D call TRBD1 (6 bases). V was shortened by 4 bases and J by 6 bases, with 12 bases between the two germline ends. CDR1 is LGHDT, CDR2 YNNKEL, per germline (reference sequence). This CDR3 has 13 amino acids.

The chain joins TRBV19 to TRBJ1-5; 8 bases map to TRBD1. Germline loops: CDR1 LNHDA, CDR2 SQIVND (reference sequence). This CDR3 is built from 15 residues. V lost 8 bases to trimming and J lost 6 bases; unmatched junction nucleotides: 12. CDR3 coding DNA: TGTGCCAGTCGCCCTTCAGGGGGCTGGGGTCAGCCCCAGCATTTT. Translation gives CASRPSGGWGQPQHF.

This chain connects TRBV19 to TRBJ1-1; D is possibly TRBD1 (6 bases). This CDR3 region has 14 residues. Per germline, CDR1 LNHDA and CDR2 SQIVND (reference sequence). V was clipped by 6 bases and J by 2 bases, with 13 bases between them. The CDR3 nucleotides read TGTGCCAGTAGGGACACAGGGATTAACACTGAAGCTTTCTTT. Translated, it gives CASRDTGINTEAFF. The complete variable domain, with remaining parts taken from reference TRBV19 and TRBJ1-1, reads DGGITQSPKYLFRKEGQNVTLSCEQNLNHDAMYWYRQDPGQGLRLIYYSQIVNDFQKGDIAEGYSVSREKKESFPLTVTSAQKNPTAFYLCASRDTGINTEAFFGQGTRLTVV.

This clone was observed a few times. The chain has TRBV4-1 and TRBJ2-3; TRBD2 might be the D (6 bases). The CDR3 loop spans 16 amino acids. In germline, CDR1 is MGHRA, CDR2 YSYEKL. Trimming left V 2 bases short and J 5 bases short, with 17 bases between. CDR3 region: CASSQLRLVRGDTQYF. In DNA, the CDR3 is TGCGCCAGCAGCCAACTACGACTAGTTCGGGGAGATACGCAGTATTTT.

This chain joins TRBV5-1 and TRBJ1-2; no clear D. Trimming left V 4 bases short and J 4 bases short, with 14 bases between. The CDR3 is 14 residues long. The germline V gene encodes CDR1 SGHRS and CDR2 YFSETQ. The CDR3 loop is CASSKTDGSYGYTF. The CDR3 nucleotides read TGCGCCAGCAGCAAGACCGATGGGTCCTATGGCTACACCTTC.

J is TRBJ2-3 and V is TRBV5-4, with 7 bases matching TRBD2. The CDR3 runs to 15 residues. With V trimmed by 7 bases and J by 0 bases, 8 bases remained unmatched. Germline CDR1 SGHNT, CDR2 YYREEE (reference sequence). CDR3 in amino acids: CASRTYSGSTDTQYF. The CDR3 DNA sequence: TGTGCCAGCCGGACATATAGCGGGAGCACAGATACGCAGTATTTT.

The chain links TRBV9 to TRBJ1-1; D call uncertain. Trimming stripped 0 bases from V and 5 bases from J, with 8 bases between. CDR1 is SGDLS and CDR2 is YYNGEE in the germline V gene. The CDR3 loop spans 13 amino acids. The chain's CDR3 is CASSVAGWTEAFF. The CDR3 DNA reads as TGTGCCAGCAGCGTAGCGGGCTGGACTGAAGCTTTCTTT.

This rearrangement joins TRBV20-1 to TRBJ1-1; D not resolved. This CDR3 spans 11 amino acids. V lost 0 bases and J 3 bases, leaving 2 bases between the germline ends. Germline V gene sequence: CDR1 DFQATT, CDR2 SNEGSKA (reference sequence). This CDR3 is CSARDDTEAFF. CDR3 in DNA: TGCAGTGCTAGAGATGACACTGAAGCTTTCTTT.

V gene TRBV7-9 combines with J gene TRBJ1-2; D is undetermined. Trimming left V 1 base short and J 5 bases short, with 5 bases between. This CDR3 has 12 residues. The germline gives CDR1 SEHNR, CDR2 FQNEAQ (reference sequence). CDR3 in DNA: TGTGCCAGCAGCTTAGGACTGTATGGCTACACCTTC. Amino acids: CASSLGLYGYTF.

This clone occurred many times. The chain recombines TRBV4-1 with TRBJ1-4, with no clear D. The CDR3 is 12 amino acids. Germline CDR1 is MGHRA and CDR2 is YSYEKL. Trimming stripped 4 bases from V and 7 bases from J, with 7 bases between. The CDR3 DNA reads TGCGCCAGCAGCCGAGAATTTGAAAAACTGTTTTTT. This gives the protein CASSREFEKLFF.

The count of this clone is one. The V gene is TRBV21-1, the J gene TRBJ2-3. TRBV21-1 is marked as a pseudogene. The CDR3 has 15 residues. The CDR3 protein is CASSDRRTMLDTQYF. CDR3 bases: TGTGCCAGCAGCGACCGCCGGACCATGTTAGATACGCAGTATTTT.

Here the CDR3 reads CASSQGFSDTQYF. The CDR3 bases are TGTGCCAGCAGCCAAGGGTTCTCAGATACGCAGTATTTT. The chain couples TRBV3-1 (or the pseudogene TRBV3-2) to TRBJ2-3; D unresolved. The germline CDR1 and CDR2 sequences are LGHDT and YNNKEL (reference sequence). Trimming shortened V by 1 base and J by 4 bases, and 6 bases separated the two germline ends. The CDR3 is made up of 13 amino acids.

This clone was found a few times. The CDR3 DNA reads as TGTGCCAGCAGCCAAGCAGTGAGCGGGGGGGCGAACAATGAGCAGTTCTTC. It yields the protein CASSQAVSGGANNEQFF. V and J are TRBV4-2 and TRBJ2-1; 10 bases align to TRBD2. Germline CDR1 reads LGHNA; CDR2 reads YNFKEQ. The CDR3 has 17 amino acids. The ends lost 1 base at V and 5 bases at J; junction bases unmatched: 8.